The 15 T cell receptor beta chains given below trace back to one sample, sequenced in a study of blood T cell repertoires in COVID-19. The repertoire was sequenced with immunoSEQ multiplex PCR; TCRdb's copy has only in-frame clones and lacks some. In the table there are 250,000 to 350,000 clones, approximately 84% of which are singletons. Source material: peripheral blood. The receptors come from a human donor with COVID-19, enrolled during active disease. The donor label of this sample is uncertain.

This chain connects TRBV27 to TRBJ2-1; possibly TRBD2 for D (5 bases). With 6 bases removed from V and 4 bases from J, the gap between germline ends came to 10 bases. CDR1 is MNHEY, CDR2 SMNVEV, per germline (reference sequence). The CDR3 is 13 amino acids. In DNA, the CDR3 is TGTGCCAGCAGAGGGAGATTTTACAATGAGCAGTTCTTC. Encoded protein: CASRGRFYNEQFF.

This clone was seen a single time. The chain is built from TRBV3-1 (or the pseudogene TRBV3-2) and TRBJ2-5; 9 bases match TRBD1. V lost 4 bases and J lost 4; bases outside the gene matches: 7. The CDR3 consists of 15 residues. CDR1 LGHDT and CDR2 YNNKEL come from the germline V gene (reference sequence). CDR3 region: CASSRGQGLPETQYF. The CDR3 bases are TGTGCCAGCAGCCGGGGACAGGGTTTGCCAGAGACCCAGTACTTC.

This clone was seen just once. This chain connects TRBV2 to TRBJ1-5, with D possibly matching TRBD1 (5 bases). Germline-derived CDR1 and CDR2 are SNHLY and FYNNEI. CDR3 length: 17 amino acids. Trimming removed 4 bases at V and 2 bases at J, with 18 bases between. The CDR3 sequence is CASSVPGFRDGNQPQHF. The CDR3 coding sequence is TGTGCCAGCAGTGTGCCGGGTTTCAGGGATGGCAATCAGCCCCAGCATTTT. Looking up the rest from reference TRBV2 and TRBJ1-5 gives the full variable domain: EPEVTQTPSHQVTQMGQEVILRCVPISNHLYFYWYRQILGQKVEFLVSFYNNEISEKSEIFDDQFSVERPDGSNFTLKIRSTKLEDSAMYFCASSVPGFRDGNQPQHFGDGTRLSIL.

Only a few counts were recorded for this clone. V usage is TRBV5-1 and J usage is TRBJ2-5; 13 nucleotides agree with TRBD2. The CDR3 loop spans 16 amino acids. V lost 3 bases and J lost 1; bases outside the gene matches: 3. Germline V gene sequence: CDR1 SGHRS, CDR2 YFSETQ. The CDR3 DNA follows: TGCGCCAGCAGCTACGGGACTAGCGGGACCCAAGAGACCCAGTACTTC. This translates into CASSYGTSGTQETQYF.

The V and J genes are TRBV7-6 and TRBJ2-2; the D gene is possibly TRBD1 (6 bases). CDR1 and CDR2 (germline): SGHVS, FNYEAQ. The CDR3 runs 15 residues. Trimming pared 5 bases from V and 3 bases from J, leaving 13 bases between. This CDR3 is CASSTSGVHTGELFF. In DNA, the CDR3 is TGTGCCAGCAGCACTTCAGGGGTTCACACCGGGGAGCTGTTTTTT. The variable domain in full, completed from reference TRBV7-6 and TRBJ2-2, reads GAGVSQSPRYKVTKRGQDVALRCDPISGHVSLYWYRQALGQGPEFLTYFNYEAQQDKSGLPNDRFSAERPEGSISTLTIQRTEQRDSAMYRCASSTSGVHTGELFFGEGSRLTVL.

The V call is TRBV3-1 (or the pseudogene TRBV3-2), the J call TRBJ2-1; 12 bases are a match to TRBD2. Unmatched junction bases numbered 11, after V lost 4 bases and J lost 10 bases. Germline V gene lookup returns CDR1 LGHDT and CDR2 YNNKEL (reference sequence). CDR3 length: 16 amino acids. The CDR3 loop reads CASSPRLAGEVDEQFF. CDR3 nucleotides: TGTGCCAGCAGCCCCCGACTAGCGGGAGAGGTAGACGAGCAGTTCTTC.

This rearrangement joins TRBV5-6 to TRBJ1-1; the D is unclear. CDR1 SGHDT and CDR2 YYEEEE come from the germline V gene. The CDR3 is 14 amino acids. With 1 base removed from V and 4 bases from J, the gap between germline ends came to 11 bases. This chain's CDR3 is CASSLIYRSTEAFF. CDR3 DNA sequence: TGTGCCAGCAGCTTGATTTACCGGAGCACTGAAGCTTTCTTT.

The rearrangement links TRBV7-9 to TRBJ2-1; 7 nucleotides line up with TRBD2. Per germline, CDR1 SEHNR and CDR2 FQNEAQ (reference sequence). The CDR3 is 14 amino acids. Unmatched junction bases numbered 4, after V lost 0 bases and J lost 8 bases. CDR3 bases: TGTGCCAGCAGCTTAGCCCGGGGAGGGGATGAGCAGTTCTTC. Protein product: CASSLARGGDEQFF.

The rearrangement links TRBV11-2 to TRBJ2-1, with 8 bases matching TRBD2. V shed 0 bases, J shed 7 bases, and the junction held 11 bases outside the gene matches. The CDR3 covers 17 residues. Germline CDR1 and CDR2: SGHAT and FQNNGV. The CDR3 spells CASSLDYTSGSANEQFF. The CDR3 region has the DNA TGTGCCAGCAGCTTAGATTATACGAGCGGGAGTGCGAATGAGCAGTTCTTC. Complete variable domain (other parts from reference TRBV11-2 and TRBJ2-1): EAGVAQSPRYKIIEKRQSVAFWCNPISGHATLYWYQQILGQGPKLLIQFQNNGVVDDSQLPKDRFSAERLKGVDSTLKIQPAKLEDSAVYLCASSLDYTSGSANEQFFGPGTRLTVL.

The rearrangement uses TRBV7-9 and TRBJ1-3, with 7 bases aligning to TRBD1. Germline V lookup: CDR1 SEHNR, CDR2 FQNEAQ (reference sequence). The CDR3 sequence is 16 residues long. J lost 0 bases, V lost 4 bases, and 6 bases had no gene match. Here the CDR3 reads CASSSEQGLSGNTIYF. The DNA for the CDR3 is TGTGCCAGCAGCTCCGAACAGGGGCTCTCTGGAAACACCATATATTTT. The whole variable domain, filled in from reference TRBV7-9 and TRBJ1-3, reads DTGVSQNPRHKITKRGQNVTFRCDPISEHNRLYWYRQTLGQGPEFLTYFQNEAQLEKSRLLSDRFSAERPKGSFSTLEIQRTEQGDSAMYLCASSSEQGLSGNTIYFGEGSWLTVV.

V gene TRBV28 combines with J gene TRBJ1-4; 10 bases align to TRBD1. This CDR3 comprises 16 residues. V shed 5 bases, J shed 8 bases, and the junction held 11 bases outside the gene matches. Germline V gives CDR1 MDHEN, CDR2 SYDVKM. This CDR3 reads CASSPTPGQGSEKLFF. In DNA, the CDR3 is TGTGCCAGCAGTCCAACACCGGGACAGGGGTCCGAAAAACTGTTTTTT. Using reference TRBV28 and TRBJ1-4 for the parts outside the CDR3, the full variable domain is DVKVTQSSRYLVKRTGEKVFLECVQDMDHENMFWYRQDPGLGLRLIYFSYDVKMKEKGDIPEGYSVSREKKERFSLILESASTNQTSMYLCASSPTPGQGSEKLFFGSGTQLSVL.

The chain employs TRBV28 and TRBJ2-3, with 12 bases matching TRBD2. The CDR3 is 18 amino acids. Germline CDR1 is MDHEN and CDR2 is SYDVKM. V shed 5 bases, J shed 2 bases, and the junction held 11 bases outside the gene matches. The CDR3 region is CASSPNLAGGEHTDTQYF. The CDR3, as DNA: TGTGCCAGCAGTCCGAACCTAGCGGGAGGGGAGCACACAGATACGCAGTATTTT. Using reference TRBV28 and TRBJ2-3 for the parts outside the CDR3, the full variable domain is DVKVTQSSRYLVKRTGEKVFLECVQDMDHENMFWYRQDPGLGLRLIYFSYDVKMKEKGDIPEGYSVSREKKERFSLILESASTNQTSMYLCASSPNLAGGEHTDTQYFGPGTRLTVL.

DNA for the CDR3: TGTGCCAGCTCCCCGAGACCGACAGAGGCGAACACTGAAGCTTTCTTT. Protein sequence: CASSPRPTEANTEAFF. The J gene is TRBJ1-1, the V gene TRBV18; a possible D gene is TRBD1 (5 bases). The V gene lost 6 bases and the J gene lost 1 base, with 18 bases spanning the gap. Germline lookup yields CDR1 KGHSH and CDR2 LQKENI. CDR3 length: 16 amino acids. Supplemented by reference TRBV18 and TRBJ1-1, the full variable domain reads NAGVMQNPRHLVRRRGQEARLRCSPMKGHSHVYWYRQLPEEGLKFMVYLQKENIIDESGMPKERFSAEFPKEGPSILRIQQVVRGDSAAYFCASSPRPTEANTEAFFGQGTRLTVV.

The CDR3 nucleotides are TGTGCCAGCAGCGTATCCCGTACGGGGGGCGCGAACATCTGGAATGAGCAGTTCTTC. Protein product: CASSVSRTGGANIWNEQFF. V usage is TRBV9 and J usage is TRBJ2-1, with D perhaps matching TRBD2 (7 bases). Between the trimmed V and J ends, which lost 1 base and 7 bases, there was a span of 27 bases. The CDR3 is 19 residues long. Germline CDR1 and CDR2: SGDLS and YYNGEE. The variable domain in full, completed from reference TRBV9 and TRBJ2-1, reads DSGVTQTPKHLITATGQRVTLRCSPRSGDLSVYWYQQSLDQGLQFLIQYYNGEERAKGNILERFSAQQFPDLHSELNLSSLELGDSALYFCASSVSRTGGANIWNEQFFGPGTRLTVL.

The CDR3 DNA sequence: TGCGCCAGCAGTGTTTCTAGCGTCACAGATACGCAGTATTTT. Its translation: CASSVSSVTDTQYF. The rearrangement joins TRBV10-2 to TRBJ2-3; maybe TRBD2 (6 bases). V was clipped by 4 bases and J by 2 bases, with 10 bases between them. CDR1 WSHSY and CDR2 SAAADI come from the germline V gene. This CDR3 is built from 14 residues.